The T cell receptor (beta chain) described here comes from a study of OX40 agonist ivuxolimab in advanced cancers. TCRdb keeps only in-frame clones here, not all; method: immunoSEQ multiplex PCR. Of around 70,000 clones in the sample, about 82% were seen once. Germline-derived CDR1 and CDR2 are SNHLY and FYNNEI. This CDR3 is 13 amino acids long. Trimming took off 8 bases at V and 2 bases at J, with 9 bases between the two ends. This TCR derives from an adult with an advanced solid tumor such as melanoma, head and neck, liver or kidney cancer. Here the sequenced sample was CD4+ or CD8+ T cells sorted from blood, taken in a trial of the OX40 agonist ivuxolimab. The chain is built from TRBV2 and TRBJ2-2; D remains unclear. This chain's CDR3 is CASSTENTGELFF. CDR3 DNA sequence: TGTGCCAGCTCCACAGAAAACACCGGGGAGCTGTTTTTT.